This T cell receptor beta chain is drawn from a study of blood T cell repertoires in COVID-19. On the study more broadly: Samples of COVID-19 (acute and convalescent) were obtained from the United States, Italy and Spain. PBMCs, B-cell-depleted T cells, or T cells provided the cDNA or gDNA that made up the material.

This clone was counted between two and nine times. Germline lookup yields CDR1 SGHRS and CDR2 YFSETQ. The CDR3 length is 15 residues. V lost 0 bases to trimming and J lost 7 bases, with 11 bases between them. Per the study methods: Nucleated cell counts were estimated from reference gene primer amplification. Produced via immunoSEQ multiplex PCR; TCRdb's table is partial and in-frame only. V and J calls and clone size follow that table, whereas D and trimming were derived from the DNA. The sample yields hundreds of thousands of clones, almost 85% seen once. The gene calls are TRBV5-1 and TRBJ1-6; D unresolved. This receptor was identified in a human donor in a cohort sampled during active COVID-19. The sample taken for sequencing was peripheral blood. The chain's CDR3 is CASSLEADINSPLHF. The DNA of the CDR3 is TGCGCCAGCAGCTTGGAAGCGGATATAAATTCACCCCTCCACTTT.